One sample yielded the 14 T cell receptor beta chains listed below, sequenced in a study of blood T cell repertoires in COVID-19. Clones were read by immunoSEQ multiplex PCR, and TCRdb kept only the in-frame ones, dropping some. The table includes around 130,000 clones, approximately 80% detected once. The specimen was peripheral blood. The source of these receptors is a man aged 80 or over with acute or convalescent COVID-19.

The rearrangement links TRBV4-1 to TRBJ2-1; 10 nucleotides align to TRBD1. The V gene end was trimmed by 8 bases and the J gene end by 4 bases; junction bases not matched to a gene: 8. Per the germline V gene, CDR1 is MGHRA and CDR2 is YSYEKL. This CDR3 is 15 amino acids long. The CDR3 nucleotides are TGCGCCAGCGGCCCGACAGGGGGCGTTTACAATGAGCAGTTCTTC. Protein product: CASGPTGGVYNEQFF.

V is TRBV4-1 and J is TRBJ1-5, with D possibly matching TRBD1 (5 bases). This CDR3 spans 15 amino acids. V lost 4 bases and J lost 1, with 11 bases in between. Germline V gene lookup returns CDR1 MGHRA and CDR2 YSYEKL. The CDR3 sequence: CASSPAGGSNQPQHF. For the CDR3, the DNA is TGCGCCAGCAGCCCTGCGGGGGGGAGCAATCAGCCCCAGCATTTT.

V and J are TRBV5-1 and TRBJ2-1, with 13 positions matching TRBD2. The J segment lost 7 bases and the V segment lost 3 bases, leaving 10 bases of the junction unmatched. The CDR3 has 17 residues. Per the germline V gene, CDR1 is SGHRS and CDR2 is YFSETQ. This chain's CDR3 is CASSSTRWTSGGNEQFF. The CDR3 DNA reads as TGCGCCAGCAGCTCAACCAGGTGGACTAGCGGGGGAAATGAGCAGTTCTTC.

This chain links TRBV5-6 with TRBJ2-3; TRBD2 aligns across 7 bases. Germline lookup yields CDR1 SGHDT and CDR2 YYEEEE. The V and J ends lost 4 bases and 5 bases, in that order; junction bases with no gene match: 10. The length of the CDR3 is 15 residues. CDR3 nucleotide sequence: TGTGCCAGCAGCCCCTCGCGGGGGAGGTTAGATACGCAGTATTTT. This codes for CASSPSRGRLDTQYF. Based on the CDR3 plus reference TRBV5-6 and TRBJ2-3, the full variable domain is DAGVTQSPTHLIKTRGQQVTLRCSPKSGHDTVSWYQQALGQGPQFIFQYYEEEERQRGNFPDRFSGHQFPNYSSELNVNALLLGDSALYLCASSPSRGRLDTQYFGPGTRLTVL.

The rearrangement links TRBV2 to TRBJ1-4, with unresolved D. Trimming removed 7 bases at V and 0 bases at J, with 12 bases between. CDR1 and CDR2 (germline): SNHLY, FYNNEI. The length of the CDR3 is 15 residues. The CDR3: CASTPDGATNEKLFF. CDR3 in DNA: TGTGCCAGCACCCCCGACGGAGCAACTAATGAAAAACTGTTTTTT. The full variable domain, its missing parts supplied by reference TRBV2 and TRBJ1-4, is EPEVTQTPSHQVTQMGQEVILRCVPISNHLYFYWYRQILGQKVEFLVSFYNNEISEKSEIFDDQFSVERPDGSNFTLKIRSTKLEDSAMYFCASTPDGATNEKLFFGSGTQLSVL.

The CDR3 bases are TGCGCCAGCAGCCAAGATCGTGGGCCCACAGATACGCAGTATTTT. Translating it yields CASSQDRGPTDTQYF. V gene TRBV4-1 combines with J gene TRBJ2-3; the D is unclear. The germline V gene encodes CDR1 MGHRA and CDR2 YSYEKL. The V end was cut by 0 bases, the J end by 2 bases, with 9 bases between. This CDR3 contains 15 residues.

The chain is built from TRBV19 and TRBJ1-1, with D unclear. The germline gives CDR1 LNHDA, CDR2 SQIVND (reference sequence). V was shortened by 7 bases and J by 0 bases, with 6 bases between the two germline ends. The CDR3 spans 12 residues. This chain's CDR3 is CASTRMNTEAFF. CDR3 in DNA: TGTGCCAGTACGAGAATGAACACTGAAGCTTTCTTT.

The chain combines TRBV7-9 with TRBJ1-6; TRBD1 aligns across 10 bases. Germline V CDR1 and CDR2: SEHNR, FQNEAQ (reference sequence). The CDR3 has 15 residues. After removal of 6 bases from V and 10 bases from J, the junction contained 9 bases not matched to a gene. The CDR3 loop reads CASSQIRDRGSPLHF. The CDR3 DNA is TGTGCCAGCAGTCAAATCCGGGACAGGGGATCACCCCTCCACTTT.

Note on this clone: Sequence at one end of the junction differs from germline and may be a read error. The chain carries TRBV5-3 and TRBJ1-2; D might be TRBD1 (6 bases). TRBV5-3 is reported as an ORF; its role is uncertain. The CDR3 is made up of 16 amino acids. The DNA of the CDR3 is TGTGCCACAAGCATGGCCCTCCGGGACAAATGGCATGGCTACACCTTC. Its translation: CATSMALRDKWHGYTF.

The chain joins TRBV5-4 to TRBJ1-2; 7 bases map to TRBD1. CDR3 length: 16 amino acids. Germline lookup yields CDR1 SGHNT and CDR2 YYREEE (reference sequence). V lost 3 bases and J lost 1; bases outside the gene matches: 9. CDR3 DNA sequence: TGTGCCAGCAGCTCACCTACAGGGGAGTTTAACTATGGCTACACCTTC. Translating it yields CASSSPTGEFNYGYTF.

DNA of the CDR3: TGTGCCAGCAGTTACGTCGGGAACAATGAGCAGTTCTTC. Translation: CASSYVGNNEQFF. The chain joins TRBV27 to TRBJ2-1, with D tentatively TRBD2 (5 bases). Germline V CDR1 and CDR2: MNHEY, SMNVEV (reference sequence). The CDR3 runs 13 residues. Trimming removed 4 bases at V and 5 bases at J, with 9 bases between.

Points on this clone: Its ends do not fully match the called genes, so a read error is possible. The chain carries TRBV7-8 and TRBJ2-1; 11 bases align to TRBD2. Germline V gene lookup returns CDR1 SGHVS and CDR2 FQNEAQ. This CDR3 is built from 13 residues. CDR3: CASSLGVAGGQIF. The CDR3 DNA follows: TGTGCCAGCAGCTTAGGGGTAGCGGGGGGGCAAATCTTC.

This clone was recorded at least ten times. The chain employs TRBV28 and TRBJ2-7; 9 positions agree with TRBD1. V shed 5 bases and J 3 bases; nucleotides not matched to a gene: 8. Germline CDR1 reads MDHEN; CDR2 reads SYDVKM. The CDR3 contains 15 residues. CDR3 coding DNA: TGTGCCAGCAGTACCTTCATGACAGGGGGCTACGAGCAGTACTTC. It codes for CASSTFMTGGYEQYF.

V gene TRBV19 combines with J gene TRBJ2-5; TRBD2 matches 7 bases. V lost 5 bases and J lost 5; bases outside the gene matches: 2. Per the germline V gene, CDR1 is LNHDA and CDR2 is SQIVND (reference sequence). CDR3 length: 12 residues. The CDR3 reads CASSGSGETQYF. The CDR3 DNA follows: TGTGCCAGTAGTGGTAGCGGGGAGACCCAGTACTTC.